These T cell receptor beta chains were read from a single sample in a study of T-cell reconstitution after alpha-beta-depleted transplantation in children. TCRdb reprocessed the PCR reads via MiXCR and lists one record per CDR3 protein. This repertoire shows about 440,000 distinct CDR3 sequences, roughly 44% found once; its top ten account for 27%. The specimen comprised PBMCs, sampled before TCRalphabeta/CD19-depleted stem cell transplant. The receptors come from a girl between 2 and 10 years old with aplastic anemia, due to receive a stem cell transplant. Both conserved end residues are part of each CDR3. Each record gives: V gene, clone size, D gene, J gene, CDR3 DNA, CDR3 protein. A D gene is named only where the DNA matches it firmly. Clone size, where shown, is once, few, many, or a class for clones that have expanded.

>TRBV4-1|NA|TRBD2|TRBJ2-7
TGCGCCAGCAGCCAAGGCGGACTAGCGGGAGGCGAGCAGTACTTC
CASSQGGLAGGEQYF
>TRBV29-1|NA|NA|TRBJ2-2
TGCAGCGCCGGGGGAACCGGGGAGCTGTTTTTT
CSAGGTGELFF
>TRBV12-3/TRBV12-4|few|NA|TRBJ2-2
TGTGCCAGCAGTACCCCGAAGGAGCTGTTTTTT
CASSTPKELFF
>TRBV5-1|NA|NA|TRBJ2-7
TGCGCCAGCAGCTTGGGCCCAGGGGACTACGAGCAGTACTTC
CASSLGPGDYEQYF
>TRBV29-1|NA|NA|TRBJ2-1
TGCAGCGTTGAAGATTTCGCAGACTATCAAAATGAGCAGTTCTTC
CSVEDFADYQNEQFF
>TRBV27|NA|TRBD2|TRBJ2-2
TGTGCCAGCAGTTACCGGACTAGCGGTTACACCGGGAAGCTGTTTTTT
CASSYRTSGYTGKLFF
>TRBV20-1|NA|NA|TRBJ1-5
TGCAGTGCTAGATTTGAGGCCCCCAATCAGCCCCAGCATTTT
CSARFEAPNQPQHF
>TRBV9|many|NA|TRBJ2-1
TGTGCCAGCAGCGTAGGAATGGCGGTGAGCTCCTACAATGAGCAGTTCTTC
CASSVGMAVSSYNEQFF
>TRBV7-3|many|TRBD1|TRBJ2-2
TGTGCCAGCAGCCTCACTTCGGACAGGGCCGGGGAGCTGTTTTTT
CASSLTSDRAGELFF
>TRBV20-1|few|NA|TRBJ1-1
TGCAGTGCCAGGCCTCTGCCGGGGGTGGGCACTGAAGCTTTCTTT
CSARPLPGVGTEAFF
>TRBV6-5|many|NA|TRBJ2-5
TGTGCCAGCAGTTACTCGGAGTATCGGGCATCCGAGACCCAGTACTTC
CASSYSEYRASETQYF
>TRBV30|few|NA|TRBJ2-1
TGTGCCTGGAGTGTAGCCGGGGTCAATGAGCAGTTCTTC
CAWSVAGVNEQFF
>TRBV28|NA|NA|TRBJ2-7
TGTGCCAGCAGTGGTGGTATGAGTCCTATCGAGCAGTACTTC
CASSGGMSPIEQYF
>TRBV7-3|NA|TRBD2|TRBJ2-5
TGTGCCAGCAGCGCTGGAGGACTAGCGTCGTCCGAGACCCAGTACTTC
CASSAGGLASSETQYF
>TRBV20-1|NA|NA|TRBJ2-3
TGCTGTGTCGGCCGTCAACTCTTTACTCGCACAGATACGCAGTATTTT
CCVGRQLFTRTDTQYF
>TRBV12-3/TRBV12-4|few|NA|TRBJ1-6
TGTGCCAGCAGTGGACCGGGACGCCTCTCGGATTCACCCCTCCACTTT
CASSGPGRLSDSPLHF
>TRBV18|NA|NA|TRBJ2-7
TGTGCCAGCTGCTTGGACGGTACCTACGAGCAGTACTTC
CASCLDGTYEQYF
>TRBV6-2/TRBV6-3|many|NA|TRBJ2-5
TGTGCCAGCAGTTACCGCCTAGTGCAAGAGACCCAGTACTTC
CASSYRLVQETQYF
>TRBV12-3/TRBV12-4|once|TRBD1|TRBJ1-1
TGTGCCAGCAGTTTACGCAGGGGGCTTACGACTGAAGCTTTCTTT
CASSLRRGLTTEAFF
>TRBV29-1|NA|NA|TRBJ2-2
TGCAGCGCGTCTGCGCACACCGGGGAGCTGTTTTTT
CSASAHTGELFF
>TRBV15|many|TRBD1|TRBJ2-2
TGTGCCACCAGCCGGGGGCCCGGGACAGGGGCGACCGGGGAGCTGTTTTTT
CATSRGPGTGATGELFF
>TRBV5-1|NA|TRBD1|TRBJ2-5
TGCGCCAGCAGCCTAACCCGACAGGGGGCGGGTGAGACCCAGTACTTC
CASSLTRQGAGETQYF
>TRBV7-9|NA|TRBD1|TRBJ2-7
TGTGCCAGCAGCCCGCCTGAGGGGGCAGGGCGAGAGCAGTACTTC
CASSPPEGAGREQYF
>TRBV6-5|NA|TRBD2|TRBJ2-7
TGTGCCAGCATTAGCGGGAGGACCTCCTACGAGCAGTACTTC
CASISGRTSYEQYF
>TRBV20-1|NA|TRBD2|TRBJ2-3
TGCAGCAGATCACTAGCGGGCACAGATACGCAGTATTTT
CSRSLAGTDTQYF
>TRBV4-2|few|TRBD2|TRBJ2-7
TGTGCCAGCAGCCAAGCCGCGGGAGGCCCCTACGAGCAGTACTTC
CASSQAAGGPYEQYF
>TRBV4-1|NA|NA|TRBJ2-7
TGCGCCAGCAGCCAAGTAGGCTCGATGAGTCACGAGCAGTACTTC
CASSQVGSMSHEQYF
>TRBV12-3/TRBV12-4|NA|NA|TRBJ2-5
TGTGCCAGCAATAACAGGGCGCAAGAGACCCAGTACTTC
CASNNRAQETQYF